This note documents a single T cell receptor beta chain sequence. Its target is unknown. The sample is drawn from a study of T cells in localized non-small cell lung cancer. Notes on the study in general: Median detection of top 100 tumor clones in adjacent lung was 57 clones.

Repertoires were generated with immunoSEQ multiplex PCR, while TCRdb's copy carries only in-frame clones and drops some. The table records about 24,000 clones, about 80% of them present only once. The sample in question was PBMCs, obtained before any cancer treatment. The sequence was obtained from a man aged 40-75 years with stage II lung adenocarcinoma.

The CDR3 region has the DNA TGTGCCAGCTCATCTAGTACTCAGTCCTATGGCTACACCTTC. It is translated as CASSSSTQSYGYTF. The rearrangement uses TRBV18 and TRBJ1-2; no clear D gene. Trimming removed 5 bases from V and 4 bases from J, with 14 bases in between. The CDR3 totals 14 residues. Germline CDR1 reads KGHSH; CDR2 reads LQKENI.